This entry lists 5 T cell receptor beta chains sequenced from one sample in a study of blood T cell repertoires in COVID-19. TCRdb keeps only in-frame clones here, not all; method: immunoSEQ multiplex PCR. Among 210,000 or so clones, roughly nine tenths were seen once, and the ten largest hold about 3.1%. Sequencing was done on a sample of PBMCs or T cells enriched from blood (not recorded which). The receptors derive from a woman in her fifties or sixties in a cohort exposed to, infected with or recovered from COVID-19 (not recorded which).

The chain recombines TRBV6-5 with TRBJ1-3; D not resolved. In germline, CDR1 is MNHEY, CDR2 SVGAGI. This CDR3 has 15 residues. Trimming removed 6 bases at V and 0 bases at J, with 12 bases between. The CDR3 nucleotides read TGTGCCAGCAGACTGACTAGAGGCTCTGGAAACACCATATATTTT. Translated: CASRLTRGSGNTIYF.

The genes are TRBV29-1 and TRBJ1-1, with D perhaps TRBD1 (5 bases). With 5 bases removed from V and 3 bases from J, the gap between germline ends came to 25 bases. CDR1 and CDR2 from the germline V gene are SQVTM and ANQGSEA. This CDR3 is 17 amino acids long. CDR3 nucleotides: TGCAGCGTTCGTAGGACCCTTAGGGGTGGAAGAGACACTGAAGCTTTCTTT. Protein sequence: CSVRRTLRGGRDTEAFF.

J is TRBJ1-4 and V is TRBV7-2; D is uncertain. CDR1 is SGHTA and CDR2 is FQGNSA in the germline V gene. This CDR3 spans 15 amino acids. V was clipped by 2 bases and J by 4 bases, with 11 bases between them. CDR3 coding DNA: TGTGCCAGCAGCTTACTGTACAGCCGTAATGAAAAACTGTTTTTT. Encoded protein: CASSLLYSRNEKLFF.

The rearrangement links TRBV5-6 to TRBJ1-2; tentative D call: TRBD1 (5 bases). The CDR3 runs 15 residues. V gave up 6 bases and J gave up 3 bases, with 18 bases separating them. Looked up from germline, CDR1 is SGHDT and CDR2 is YYEEEE. CDR3 sequence (DNA): TGTGCCAGCATCCCACGTGTTGCAGGGCACTATGGCTACACCTTC. It is translated as CASIPRVAGHYGYTF.

The sample holds one count of this clone. The chain couples TRBV29-1 to TRBJ1-1; D possibly corresponds to TRBD1 (5 bases). Germline values: CDR1 SQVTM, CDR2 ANQGSEA. The CDR3 spans 14 residues. Trimming left V 7 bases short and J 0 bases short, with 15 bases between. Here the CDR3 reads CSALAGGVNTEAFF. The CDR3 DNA follows: TGCAGCGCTCTCGCGGGGGGTGTGAACACTGAAGCTTTCTTT.